The T cell receptor beta chain described here comes from a study of response to subunit inactivated influenza vaccine. The V end was cut by 5 bases, the J end by 14 bases, with 22 bases between. CDR1 SEHNR and CDR2 FQNEAQ come from the germline V gene (reference sequence). There are 14 residues in the CDR3. TCRdb used MiXCR to reprocess the RT-PCR reads, holding one entry per CDR3 protein. The table lists a few hundred thousand distinct CDR3 sequences, 11% of them singletons. This sequence was found in a man aged 50-59 years who received an inactivated influenza vaccine. Sample: PBMCs from blood, taken roughly 48 days after vaccination. The chain employs TRBV7-9 and TRBJ2-1; D gene uncertain. This chain's CDR3 is CASSLNPVPEAEFF. The CDR3 bases are TGTGCCAGCAGCCTCAACCCGGTCCCCGAGGCGGAGTTCTTC.